The 17 T cell receptor beta chains given below trace back to one sample, sequenced in a study of T-cell memory formation after mild COVID-19. TCRdb reprocessed the 5' RACE reads via MiXCR and lists one record per CDR3 protein. Among approximately 440,000 distinct CDR3 sequences, roughly 20% were seen once, and the ten largest hold around 8.4%. Sequencing used PBMCs or a T cell subset sorted from them (not recorded which). The receptor set was obtained from an adult woman who had mild COVID-19 (a few samples of this study predate the infection). Cell type and time point are not known.

The chain combines TRBV20-1 with TRBJ2-2, with 8 bases aligning to TRBD1. The CDR3 runs 16 residues. Germline V gene lookup returns CDR1 DFQATT and CDR2 SNEGSKA (reference sequence). The CDR3, as DNA: TGCAGCGAGATGGCAGGGGGCTTTAAGTATTCCGGGGAGCTGTTTTTT. Translating gives CSEMAGGFKYSGELFF.

The chain joins TRBV5-1 to TRBJ2-7, with 11 bases matching TRBD1. The CDR3 consists of 15 residues. Germline V gene data show CDR1 as SGHRS and CDR2 as YFSETQ. V gave up 3 bases and J gave up 5 bases; unmatched junction bases: 7. The CDR3: CASSSGTGGIDEQYF. The CDR3 DNA is TGCGCCAGCAGCTCTGGGACAGGGGGTATCGACGAGCAGTACTTC. Using reference TRBV5-1 and TRBJ2-7 for the parts outside the CDR3, the full variable domain is KAGVTQTPRYLIKTRGQQVTLSCSPISGHRSVSWYQQTPGQGLQFLFEYFSETQRNKGNFPGRFSGRQFSNSRSEMNVSTLELGDSALYLCASSSGTGGIDEQYFGPGTRLTVT.

The chain uses TRBV6-6 and TRBJ1-5; D is perhaps TRBD1 (6 bases). The V end lost 3 bases, the J end lost 1 base, and 10 bases lay between the germline ends. Germline V gives CDR1 MNHNY, CDR2 SVGAGI (reference sequence). The CDR3 totals 15 residues. CDR3 loop: CASSYAQGSNQPQHF. The DNA for the CDR3 is TGTGCCAGCAGTTATGCGCAGGGGAGCAATCAGCCCCAGCATTTT.

This clonotype was observed a few times. This rearrangement joins TRBV7-3 to TRBJ2-4, with 11 bases that match TRBD1. The CDR3 is made up of 16 amino acids. Germline V lookup: CDR1 SGHTA, CDR2 FQGTGA. V shed 5 bases and J 8 bases; nucleotides not matched to a gene: 11. CDR3 sequence (DNA): TGTGCCAGCAGCAAGGATGGGACAGGGGGGATGGACATTCAGTACTTC. Translating it yields CASSKDGTGGMDIQYF.

There are a few counts of this clonotype. The chain carries TRBV7-9 and TRBJ1-1, with no clear D. CDR3 length equals 14 residues. V was clipped by 2 bases and J by 0 bases, with 7 bases between them. Germline V gives CDR1 SEHNR, CDR2 FQNEAQ (reference sequence). This chain's CDR3 is CASSLQTLNTEAFF. CDR3 in DNA: TGTGCCAGCAGCTTACAGACCCTGAACACTGAAGCTTTCTTT. Supplemented by reference TRBV7-9 and TRBJ1-1, the full variable domain reads DTGVSQNPRHKITKRGQNVTFRCDPISEHNRLYWYRQTLGQGPEFLTYFQNEAQLEKSRLLSDRFSAERPKGSFSTLEIQRTEQGDSAMYLCASSLQTLNTEAFFGQGTRLTVV.

Only a few counts were recorded for this clonotype. The gene calls are TRBV29-1 and TRBJ2-2; 9 nucleotides align to TRBD2. Per germline, CDR1 SQVTM and CDR2 ANQGSEA. The V and J ends lost 4 bases and 5 bases, in that order; junction bases with no gene match: 2. The CDR3 extends over 13 amino acids. Here the CDR3 DNA reads TGCAGCGTTGGGCTAGCGGGAACCGGGGAGCTGTTTTTT. It encodes CSVGLAGTGELFF.

The chain links TRBV7-6 to TRBJ2-3, with a tentative D call TRBD2 (6 bases). From germline, CDR1 is SGHVS and CDR2 FNYEAQ. V lost 1 base, J lost 4 bases, and 21 bases lay in between. The CDR3 sequence is 18 residues long. CDR3: CASSLVLAPIGRADTQYF. In DNA, the CDR3 is TGTGCCAGCAGCTTAGTACTAGCTCCTATTGGTCGGGCAGATACGCAGTATTTT. Looking up the rest from reference TRBV7-6 and TRBJ2-3 gives the full variable domain: GAGVSQSPRYKVTKRGQDVALRCDPISGHVSLYWYRQALGQGPEFLTYFNYEAQQDKSGLPNDRFSAERPEGSISTLTIQRTEQRDSAMYRCASSLVLAPIGRADTQYFGPGTRLTVL.

This clonotype was counted many times. This sequence joins TRBV6-5 and TRBJ2-7; D unresolved. V was shortened by 5 bases and J by 7 bases, with 9 bases between the two germline ends. The CDR3 spans 11 residues. CDR1 MNHEY and CDR2 SVGAGI come from the germline V gene. The CDR3 DNA reads TGTGCCAGCAGTCCCGGGTCGGAGCAGTACTTC. Translating gives CASSPGSEQYF.

The chain joins TRBV7-9 to TRBJ1-2, with a weak D call TRBD1 (5 bases). The CDR3 spans 17 residues. Germline CDR1 is SEHNR and CDR2 is FQNEAQ (reference sequence). Trimming left V 4 bases short and J 3 bases short, with 21 bases between. CDR3 nucleotides: TGTGCCAGCAGCTCCCCCAGGATGGGGACTAGGGACTATGGCTACACCTTC. This sequence encodes CASSSPRMGTRDYGYTF.

The rearrangement links TRBV7-2 to TRBJ2-1; D might be TRBD1 or TRBD2, each matching 6 bases. The V and J ends lost 0 bases and 8 bases respectively, with 14 bases between them. The CDR3 covers 15 residues. Germline lookup yields CDR1 SGHTA and CDR2 FQGNSA. The CDR3 here is CASSLAPAGEDEQFF. The CDR3, as DNA: TGTGCCAGCAGCTTAGCGCCGGCAGGGGAGGATGAGCAGTTCTTC.

The V gene is TRBV7-2, the J gene TRBJ2-3; D is ambiguous. Trimming took off 2 bases at V and 2 bases at J, with 11 bases between the two ends. CDR3 length: 15 residues. Germline CDR1 is SGHTA and CDR2 is FQGNSA. CDR3 amino acids: CASSLRARITDTQYF. The CDR3 DNA follows: TGTGCCAGCAGCTTAAGGGCCAGAATCACAGATACGCAGTATTTT.

The sample holds many counts of this clonotype. This chain uses TRBV9 with TRBJ2-3; the match to TRBD2 covers 8 bases. V gave up 0 bases and J gave up 6 bases; unmatched junction bases: 12. The CDR3 consists of 17 residues. Germline V gives CDR1 SGDLS, CDR2 YYNGEE. CDR3 bases: TGTGCCAGCAGCGTAGGACGGGGGGGCTTTACTTCGGATACGCAGTATTTT. Amino acid sequence: CASSVGRGGFTSDTQYF. Full variable domain (missing parts from reference TRBV9 and TRBJ2-3): DSGVTQTPKHLITATGQRVTLRCSPRSGDLSVYWYQQSLDQGLQFLIQYYNGEERAKGNILERFSAQQFPDLHSELNLSSLELGDSALYFCASSVGRGGFTSDTQYFGPGTRLTVL.

V usage is TRBV29-1 and J usage is TRBJ1-2; possibly TRBD1 for D (6 bases). V lost 7 bases to trimming and J lost 0 bases, with 15 bases between them. Germline lookup yields CDR1 SQVTM and CDR2 ANQGSEA. The CDR3 has 14 residues. The CDR3 bases are TGCAGCGCCACCCCGGACAGAGCTAACTATGGCTACACCTTC. This gives the protein CSATPDRANYGYTF.

This clonotype was detected ten times or more. One end of the junction does not line up with germline, which may come from a read error. This chain uses TRBV5-1 with TRBJ1-2; TRBD1 matches at 8 bases. This CDR3 has 14 residues. Looked up from germline, CDR1 is SGHRS and CDR2 is YFSETQ. The CDR3 here is CASSPRQGNYGYTF. CDR3 nucleotide sequence: TGTGCCAGCTCACCACGACAGGGGAACTATGGCTACACCTTC.

This clonotype was seen a few times. V is TRBV11-3 and J is TRBJ2-7, with D possibly being TRBD1 (5 bases). This CDR3 is 14 amino acids long. Per germline, CDR1 SGHNT and CDR2 YENEEA. V lost 2 bases and J lost 2, with 10 bases in between. This CDR3 reads CASSLSGNPYEQYF. The DNA of the CDR3 is TGTGCCAGCAGCTTATCAGGGAATCCCTACGAGCAGTACTTC.

The rearrangement joins TRBV24-1 to TRBJ2-1; 13 bases fit TRBD2. Germline CDR1 and CDR2: KGHDR and SFDVKD. Trimming at V came to 0 bases and at J to 7 bases, leaving 2 bases not matched to a gene. This CDR3 spans 16 amino acids. CDR3 sequence (DNA): TGTGCCACCAGTGATTTGACTAGCGGGAGGGGTAATGAGCAGTTCTTC. Translating gives CATSDLTSGRGNEQFF.

CDR3 sequence: CASSLIAGVYNEQFF. As DNA, the CDR3 is TGTGCCAGCAGTTTAATAGCGGGGGTATACAATGAGCAGTTCTTC. The rearrangement joins TRBV27 to TRBJ2-1, with 9 bases matching TRBD2. The germline V gene encodes CDR1 MNHEY and CDR2 SMNVEV (reference sequence). This CDR3 has 15 residues. The junction had 3 bases not matched to a gene; V was cut back by 2 bases and J by 4 bases.